Given below is one TCR beta chain in context. What it binds is not known. Per the germline V gene, CDR1 is LNHDA and CDR2 is SQIVND (reference sequence). This CDR3 has 14 amino acids. The V and J ends lost 0 bases and 4 bases respectively, with 8 bases between them. The data were obtained in a study of cytomegalovirus exposure and HLA in healthy donors. Findings and limits, study-wide: Sequencing likely caused a cluster of highly shared sequence variants.

Both 60 Vbeta primers and 13 Jbeta primers went into the PCR. Here immunoSEQ multiplex PCR was the method, and the copy in TCRdb shows in-frame clones only, minus some. Of some 180,000 clones listed, around 73% were seen once; the top ten hold 5% to 5.5%. The chain has TRBV19 and TRBJ2-3; D remains ambiguous. Sequencing was performed on PBMCs. The TCR sequence derives from a woman aged 18-29 years in good health and CMV-seropositive. The CDR3 DNA follows: TGTGCCAGTAGTATAGAAAATCGGGCAGATACGCAGTATTTT. Protein sequence: CASSIENRADTQYF.